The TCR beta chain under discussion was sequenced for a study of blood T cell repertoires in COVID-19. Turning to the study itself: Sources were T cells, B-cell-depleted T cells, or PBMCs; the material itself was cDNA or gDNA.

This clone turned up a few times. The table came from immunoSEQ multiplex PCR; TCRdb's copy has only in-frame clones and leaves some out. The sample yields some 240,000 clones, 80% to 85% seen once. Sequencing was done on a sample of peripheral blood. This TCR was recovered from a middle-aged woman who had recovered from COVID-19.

In DNA, the CDR3 is TGTGCCTGCCAGGGGGTAGATCAGCCCCAGCATTTT. Translated: CACQGVDQPQHF. V usage is TRBV30 and J usage is TRBJ1-5; 7 bases are shared with TRBD1. J lost 5 bases, V lost 6 bases, and 4 bases had no gene match. The CDR3 is made up of 12 amino acids. CDR1 and CDR2 from the germline V gene are GTSNPN and SVGIG (reference sequence).